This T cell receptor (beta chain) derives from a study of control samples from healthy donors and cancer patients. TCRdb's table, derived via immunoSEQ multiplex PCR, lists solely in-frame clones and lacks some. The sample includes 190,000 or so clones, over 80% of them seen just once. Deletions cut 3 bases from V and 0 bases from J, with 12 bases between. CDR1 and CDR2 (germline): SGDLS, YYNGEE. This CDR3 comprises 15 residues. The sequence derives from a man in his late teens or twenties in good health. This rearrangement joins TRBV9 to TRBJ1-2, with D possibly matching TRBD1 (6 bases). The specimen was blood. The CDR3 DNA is TGTGCCAGCAGCGCGGAGGGGGATACTAACTATGGCTACACCTTC. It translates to CASSAEGDTNYGYTF.